The 13 T cell receptor beta chains reported below all come from one sample, sequenced in a study of cytomegalovirus exposure and HLA in healthy donors. Both 60 Vbeta primers and 13 Jbeta primers went into the PCR. The data were produced by immunoSEQ multiplex PCR, yet TCRdb's version contains in-frame clones alone and is incomplete. The repertoire holds about 120,000 clones, with roughly 80% as singletons. What was sequenced was PBMCs. These receptors all come from a woman in her 30s in good health and CMV-seropositive.

V and J are TRBV29-1 and TRBJ2-5, with D possibly TRBD2 on 5 matching bases. CDR1 is SQVTM, CDR2 ANQGSEA, per germline. The CDR3 runs 13 residues. V shed 6 bases and J shed 5 bases, with 16 bases lying between them. The chain's CDR3 is CSVGSGVMETQYF. The CDR3 nucleotides are TGCAGCGTGGGGAGCGGAGTGATGGAGACCCAGTACTTC.

The V gene is TRBV9, the J gene TRBJ2-3, with D uncertain. The CDR3 length is 15 residues. Germline V gene sequence: CDR1 SGDLS, CDR2 YYNGEE. Deletions cut 1 base from V and 6 bases from J, with 15 bases between. CDR3 sequence reads: CASSVTLGFSDTQYF. In DNA form, the CDR3 reads TGTGCCAGCAGCGTAACTCTCGGTTTTTCGGATACGCAGTATTTT.

This clone was counted ten times or more. The V gene is TRBV6-1, the J gene TRBJ1-4; the match to TRBD1 covers 9 bases. Germline V CDR1 and CDR2: MNHNS, SASEGT. V shed 1 base, J shed 5 bases, and the junction held 2 bases outside the gene matches. The CDR3 consists of 15 residues. CDR3 bases: TGTGCCAGCAGTGAAGTGACAGGGGGGAATGAAAAACTGTTTTTT. Protein sequence: CASSEVTGGNEKLFF.

The genes are TRBV7-9 and TRBJ1-2; possibly TRBD1 for D (5 bases). Trimming shortened V by 0 bases and J by 6 bases, and 5 bases separated the two germline ends. Germline V lookup: CDR1 SEHNR, CDR2 FQNEAQ (reference sequence). The CDR3 extends over 12 amino acids. CDR3 sequence (DNA): TGTGCCAGCAGCTTAGCAGGGGATGGCTACACCTTC. It translates to CASSLAGDGYTF.

The chain joins TRBV11-3 to TRBJ2-7; D is perhaps TRBD2 (5 bases). The CDR3 extends over 15 amino acids. Germline CDR1 SGHNT, CDR2 YENEEA. The V end lost 0 bases, the J end lost 6 bases, and 15 bases lay between the germline ends. Here the CDR3 reads CASSLESAGVGEQYF. The CDR3 DNA follows: TGTGCCAGCAGCTTAGAGTCGGCCGGGGTGGGCGAGCAGTACTTC.

Concerning this clone itself: Mismatch with germline at one junction end may stem from a read error. V and J are TRBV4-1 and TRBJ2-7; TRBD2 matches 12 bases. This CDR3 contains 15 residues. Per germline, CDR1 MGHRA and CDR2 YSYEKL. For the CDR3, the DNA is TGCGCCAGCAGCCCCACTAGCGGGGGGTTCTACGGGCAGTACTTC. Translating it yields CASSPTSGGFYGQYF.

In its sample, this clone was seen a few times. This chain joins TRBV29-1 and TRBJ1-3; D possibly corresponds to TRBD1 (6 bases). Deletions cut 6 bases from V and 0 bases from J, with 18 bases between. The CDR3 length is 16 residues. CDR1 is SQVTM and CDR2 is ANQGSEA in the germline V gene. CDR3: CSVRTAGQSSGNTIYF. CDR3 DNA: TGCAGCGTCCGAACAGCGGGACAAAGCTCTGGAAACACCATATATTTT.

This clone was counted a few times. This chain joins TRBV4-1 and TRBJ2-1; 7 bases match TRBD2. The trim removed 0 bases at V and 2 bases at J, leaving 4 bases unmatched. Germline V CDR1 and CDR2: MGHRA, YSYEKL. The CDR3 is 16 residues long. The CDR3 sequence: CASSQDSRGAYNEQFF. The CDR3 DNA follows: TGCGCCAGCAGCCAAGATAGCCGGGGGGCCTACAATGAGCAGTTCTTC.

The CDR3 loop reads CASSQDTGGGDGYTF. In DNA form, the CDR3 reads TGCGCCAGCAGCCAAGATACAGGTGGCGGGGACGGCTACACCTTC. The chain employs TRBV4-1 and TRBJ1-2, with D possibly being TRBD1 (5 bases). Germline CDR1 is MGHRA and CDR2 is YSYEKL. Trimming removed 0 bases at V and 8 bases at J, with 16 bases between. The CDR3 consists of 15 residues.

The chain joins TRBV6-1 to TRBJ1-2, with D possibly being TRBD1 (6 bases). This CDR3 spans 14 amino acids. V was pared by 9 bases and J by 0 bases, with 14 bases between. Germline V lookup: CDR1 MNHNS, CDR2 SASEGT. Here the CDR3 reads CASSSTGSNYGYTF. CDR3 nucleotides: TGTGCCAGTTCTTCTACAGGGTCTAACTATGGCTACACCTTC.

This chain links TRBV10-3 with TRBJ2-3, with D tentatively TRBD2 (7 bases). Per germline, CDR1 ENHRY and CDR2 SYGVKD. The CDR3 runs 16 residues. The germline V and J ends were trimmed by 0 bases and 4 bases, with 14 bases remaining between them. The DNA for the CDR3 is TGTGCCATCAGTGAGTCGAGGGGGGGCCAAGCAGATACGCAGTATTTT. This encodes CAISESRGGQADTQYF.

As regards this clone: The junction departs from the called germline gene at one end, perhaps through a read error. V gene TRBV7-7 combines with J gene TRBJ2-1; D perhaps matches TRBD2 (6 bases). Germline V lookup: CDR1 SSHAT, CDR2 FNYEAQ (reference sequence). The CDR3 totals 13 residues. CDR3 nucleotide sequence: TGTGCTAGCAGCTCCGGGGGTGCATATGAGCAGTTCTTC. It specifies CASSSGGAYEQFF. Filled out from reference TRBV7-7 and TRBJ2-1, the complete variable domain reads GAGVSQSPRYKVTKRGQDVTLRCDPISSHATLYWYQQALGQGPEFLTYFNYEAQPDKSGLPSDRFSAERPEGSISTLTIQRTEQRDSAMYRCASSSGGAYEQFFGPGTRLTVL.

The chain combines TRBV5-6 with TRBJ1-1, with D possibly being TRBD1 (5 bases). V lost 1 base and J 3 bases, leaving 10 bases between the germline ends. CDR3 length: 14 amino acids. Germline lookup yields CDR1 SGHDT and CDR2 YYEEEE. The CDR3 protein is CASSLMQGYTEAFF. For the CDR3, the DNA is TGTGCCAGCAGCTTGATGCAGGGCTACACTGAAGCTTTCTTT.